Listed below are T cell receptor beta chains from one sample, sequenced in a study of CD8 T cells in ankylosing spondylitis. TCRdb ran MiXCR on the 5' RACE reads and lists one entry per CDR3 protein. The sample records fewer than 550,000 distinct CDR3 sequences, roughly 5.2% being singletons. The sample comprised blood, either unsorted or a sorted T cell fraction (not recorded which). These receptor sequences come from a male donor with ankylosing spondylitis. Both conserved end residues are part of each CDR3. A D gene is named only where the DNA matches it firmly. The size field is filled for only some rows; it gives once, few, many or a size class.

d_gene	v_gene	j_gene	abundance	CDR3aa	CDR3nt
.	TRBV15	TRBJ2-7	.	CATKQQGKAYEQYF	TGTGCCACCAAGCAGCAGGGGAAAGCCTACGAGCAGTACTTC
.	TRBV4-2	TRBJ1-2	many	CASSDTPDNYGYTF	TGTGCCAGCAGCGACACCCCGGACAACTATGGCTACACCTTC
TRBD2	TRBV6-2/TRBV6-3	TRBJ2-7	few	CASSYPLRTSGMGASYEQYF	TGTGCCAGCAGTTACCCCCTGAGGACTAGCGGGATGGGGGCCTCCTACGAGCAGTACTTC
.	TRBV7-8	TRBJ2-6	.	CASSLNGLSGANVLTF	TGTGCCAGCAGCCTAAACGGTCTCTCTGGGGCCAACGTCCTGACTTTC
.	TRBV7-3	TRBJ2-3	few	CASSLLGGADTQYF	TGTGCCAGCAGCCTACTGGGTGGCGCAGATACGCAGTATTTT
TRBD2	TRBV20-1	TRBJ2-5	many	CSAIAGGETQYF	TGCAGTGCAATAGCGGGAGGGGAGACCCAGTACTTC
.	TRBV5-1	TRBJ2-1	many	CASSPGVGVLSEQFF	TGCGCCAGCAGCCCAGGAGTAGGGGTTTTGAGTGAGCAGTTCTTC
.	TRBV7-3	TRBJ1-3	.	CASSLAGAGDTIYF	TGTGCCAGCAGCTTAGCCGGGGCAGGAGACACCATATATTTT
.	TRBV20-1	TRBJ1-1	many	CSARPTSGDTEAFF	TGCAGTGCTCGACCGACAAGTGGAGACACTGAAGCTTTCTTT
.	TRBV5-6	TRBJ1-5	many	CASSRGRPINQPQHF	TGTGCCAGCAGCCGCGGCAGGCCGATAAATCAGCCCCAGCATTTT
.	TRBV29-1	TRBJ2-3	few	CSASREAYTDTQYF	TGCAGCGCCTCTAGGGAGGCCTACACAGATACGCAGTATTTT
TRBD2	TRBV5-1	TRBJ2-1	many	CASSQRTSGASYNEQFF	TGCGCCAGCAGCCAGAGGACTAGCGGGGCCAGTTACAATGAGCAGTTCTTC
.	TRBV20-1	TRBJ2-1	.	CSARGGLVGIDEQFF	TGCAGTGCTAGAGGCGGCCTAGTCGGCATCGATGAGCAGTTCTTC